This T cell receptor (beta chain) was obtained from a study of CD8+ T cells in alopecia areata. The V end was cut by 5 bases, the J end by 1 base, with 8 bases between. CDR3 size: 12 residues. In germline, CDR1 is SQVTM, CDR2 ANQGSEA. Only a few counts were recorded for this clone. The authors extracted RNA and reverse transcribed it into cDNA as the sequencing template. Only in-frame clones appear in the TCRdb table, and some are missing; sequencing was by immunoSEQ multiplex PCR. Of roughly 150,000 clones listed, 40% to 60% are singletons. The clonotype was recovered from a human donor with alopecia areata. V gene TRBV29-1 combines with J gene TRBJ1-1; D is undetermined. Sequenced material: CD8+ T cells sorted from blood, taken at week 0. CDR3 in amino acids: CSVWLANTEAFF. CDR3 sequence (DNA): TGCAGCGTTTGGTTGGCGAACACTGAAGCTTTCTTT.